Presented here are 30 T cell receptor beta chains from one specimen sequenced in a study of identical twins. Each CDR3 protein gets one entry after TCRdb re-called the 5' RACE reads with MiXCR. The sample lists 1.5 million to 2 million distinct CDR3 sequences, around 33% occurring once. Sequencing used cord blood. These receptors all stem from a newborn girl in good health.

This chain uses TRBV5-1 with TRBJ2-7, with TRBD1 identical over 7 bases. The CDR3 covers 13 residues. V lost 5 bases to trimming and J lost 0 bases; unmatched junction nucleotides: 2. From germline, CDR1 is SGHRS and CDR2 YFSETQ. CDR3 sequence: CASRDRDSYEQYF. DNA of the CDR3: TGCGCCAGCAGAGACAGGGACTCCTACGAGCAGTACTTC.

The chain combines TRBV25-1 with TRBJ1-1; no firm D call. The CDR3 loop spans 12 amino acids. Trimming took 2 bases from V and 11 from J, leaving 12 bases between them. Germline assignment: CDR1 MGHDK and CDR2 SYGVNS. In DNA, the CDR3 is TGTGCCAGCAGTGAAGGCGCTCGCCGGGCTTTCTTT. This gives the protein CASSEGARRAFF.

The chain carries TRBV7-9 and TRBJ2-7, with 9 bases fitting TRBD2. CDR3 length: 14 residues. After removal of 5 bases from V and 5 bases from J, the junction contained 7 bases not matched to a gene. Germline CDR1 is SEHNR and CDR2 is FQNEAQ (reference sequence). The CDR3 reads CASSRRTSVDEQYF. The CDR3 region has the DNA TGTGCCAGCAGCCGGAGGACTAGCGTCGACGAGCAGTACTTC.

This clonotype was picked up a small number of times. The chain is built from TRBV18 and TRBJ1-4; a possible D gene is TRBD1 (5 bases). Germline lookup yields CDR1 KGHSH and CDR2 LQKENI. V was cut by 3 bases and J by 4 bases, with 18 bases left in between. CDR3 size: 17 residues. CDR3: CASSPPDLGPGNEKLFF. The DNA of the CDR3 is TGTGCCAGCTCACCGCCTGACCTGGGGCCCGGTAATGAAAAACTGTTTTTT. The full variable domain, with the rest looked up from reference TRBV18 and TRBJ1-4, is NAGVMQNPRHLVRRRGQEARLRCSPMKGHSHVYWYRQLPEEGLKFMVYLQKENIIDESGMPKERFSAEFPKEGPSILRIQQVVRGDSAAYFCASSPPDLGPGNEKLFFGSGTQLSVL.

V is TRBV12-3 or TRBV12-4 and J is TRBJ1-5; 9 nucleotides align to TRBD1. With 1 base clipped from V and 0 bases from J, the junction kept 4 bases outside the gene matches. The CDR3 covers 17 residues. CDR3 sequence: CASSLGDRVNSNQPQHF. In DNA, the CDR3 is TGTGCCAGCAGTTTAGGGGACAGGGTCAATAGCAATCAGCCCCAGCATTTT.

In this sample, this clonotype turned up a few times. The rearrangement links TRBV28 to TRBJ2-7; D remains unclear. This CDR3 is 13 amino acids long. Germline values: CDR1 MDHEN, CDR2 SYDVKM. V dropped 3 bases and J dropped 1 base, with 7 bases sitting between them. CDR3 bases: TGTGCCAGCAGTTTCCAGGCTTCCTACGAGCAGTACTTC. Residues: CASSFQASYEQYF.

The J gene is TRBJ1-2, the V gene TRBV7-2; D unclear. V lost 1 base and J 4 bases, leaving 16 bases between the germline ends. Germline loops: CDR1 SGHTA, CDR2 FQGNSA. The CDR3 spans 16 residues. The CDR3 region has the DNA TGTGCCAGCAGCTTAGTATTTATATACAGCCTCTATGGCTACACCTTC. Its protein product is CASSLVFIYSLYGYTF.

For this clonotype: Because it lacks the conserved phenylalanine or tryptophan at the end, this CDR3 is likely a read error. The limits of the CDR3 on the DNA are not certain, so only TCRdb's listed CDR3 is given. This chain connects TRBV24-1 to TRBJ1-2; the DNA was not compared with TRBD1, the D call given in the table. The CDR3 is 13 amino acids long, termini counted. CDR1 KGHDR and CDR2 SFDVKD come from the germline V gene. This chain's CDR3 is CAAKQDRGLWLHL.

V is TRBV4-2 and J is TRBJ2-7, with D perhaps matching TRBD2 (5 bases). Matching the DNA end better, TRBJ2-5 makes the J call doubtful. This CDR3 is built from 15 residues. CDR1 and CDR2 (germline): LGHNA, YNFKEQ. This CDR3 reads CASSQVRTGKETQYF. Here the CDR3 DNA reads TGTGCCAGCAGCCAAGTCCGCACGGGAAAAGAGACCCAGTACTTC.

This clonotype showed up just once. One junction end disagrees with the germline gene, perhaps due to a read error. This chain links TRBV29-1 with TRBJ2-7; D is undetermined. Per the germline V gene, CDR1 is SQVTM and CDR2 is ANQGSEA. There are 12 residues in the CDR3. Written as DNA, the CDR3 is TGCAGCGTAGGTAGCAGCTACTACGGGCAGTACTTC. It translates to CSVGSSYYGQYF.

This clonotype was detected only a few times. The chain recombines TRBV12-3 or TRBV12-4 with TRBJ1-1; 10 bases are a match to TRBD1. V shed 7 bases, J shed 8 bases, and the junction held 7 bases outside the gene matches. The CDR3 loop spans 13 amino acids. In nucleotides, the CDR3 is TGTGCCAGCACCGGACGGACAGGGGGGGAAGCTTTCTTT. Translation gives CASTGRTGGEAFF.

The chain links TRBV27 to TRBJ2-7; 8 bases fit TRBD1. Germline values: CDR1 MNHEY, CDR2 SMNVEV (reference sequence). This CDR3 has 14 amino acids. Trimming cost V 6 bases and J 2 bases; bases outside gene matches: 6. CDR3 DNA: TGTGCCAGCAGCACCCAACAGGGGGCCTACGAGCAGTACTTC. This sequence encodes CASSTQQGAYEQYF.

The chain recombines TRBV6-5 with TRBJ2-3, with TRBD2 matching 10 bases. Germline lookup yields CDR1 MNHEY and CDR2 SVGAGI. After removal of 6 bases from V and 0 bases from J, the junction contained 9 bases not matched to a gene. This CDR3 spans 17 amino acids. CDR3 residues: CASSLAGVIMSTDTQYF. The CDR3 DNA reads TGTGCCAGCAGCCTAGCGGGAGTAATAATGAGCACAGATACGCAGTATTTT.

The rearrangement links TRBV2 to TRBJ2-1; TRBD2 matches at 8 bases. The germline gives CDR1 SNHLY, CDR2 FYNNEI. The V gene end was trimmed by 3 bases and the J gene end by 2 bases; junction bases not matched to a gene: 3. CDR3 length: 15 residues. The CDR3 reads CASSEGSGTYNEQFF. The DNA for the CDR3 is TGTGCCAGCAGTGAGGGTAGCGGGACCTACAATGAGCAGTTCTTC. Drawing the rest from reference TRBV2 and TRBJ2-1, the complete variable domain is EPEVTQTPSHQVTQMGQEVILRCVPISNHLYFYWYRQILGQKVEFLVSFYNNEISEKSEIFDDQFSVERPDGSNFTLKIRSTKLEDSAMYFCASSEGSGTYNEQFFGPGTRLTVL.

This clonotype was counted ten times or more. The V gene is TRBV7-2, the J gene TRBJ2-1; 7 nucleotides agree with TRBD2. From germline, CDR1 is SGHTA and CDR2 FQGNSA. Trimming cost V 0 bases and J 7 bases; bases outside gene matches: 12. The CDR3 runs to 17 residues. In DNA, the CDR3 is TGTGCCAGCAGCTTAGCTAGCCTAGCGGTTGTAGAAAATGAGCAGTTCTTC. This gives the protein CASSLASLAVVENEQFF.

This clonotype was seen many times. The chain has TRBV27 and TRBJ2-3, with no clear D. Germline values: CDR1 MNHEY, CDR2 SMNVEV (reference sequence). This CDR3 region has 11 residues. The V end was cut by 2 bases, the J end by 8 bases, with 5 bases between. CDR3 nucleotides: TGTGCCAGCAGTTTAGCCGGTACGCAGTATTTT. Its protein product is CASSLAGTQYF.

The table lists this clonotype with a few counts. The rearrangement joins TRBV18 to TRBJ2-5; no clear D gene. The CDR3 consists of 15 residues. Between the trimmed V and J ends, which lost 0 bases and 5 bases, there was a span of 13 bases. Germline CDR1 and CDR2: KGHSH and LQKENI. The CDR3 is CASSPPTRSRETQYF. Here the CDR3 DNA reads TGTGCCAGCTCACCACCGACAAGGTCAAGGGAGACCCAGTACTTC.

The V gene is TRBV20-1, the J gene TRBJ1-5; perhaps TRBD1 as D (5 bases). Germline lookup yields CDR1 DFQATT and CDR2 SNEGSKA (reference sequence). The CDR3 consists of 12 residues. The V and J ends lost 3 bases and 3 bases respectively, with 6 bases between them. CDR3 bases: TGCAGTGCTAGCAGGGCCAATCAGCCCCAGCATTTT. Protein: CSASRANQPQHF.

In its sample, this clonotype was seen once. The chain has TRBV28 and TRBJ2-1; no definite D call. Deletions cut 5 bases from V and 10 bases from J, with 15 bases between. Looked up from germline, CDR1 is MDHEN and CDR2 is SYDVKM. The CDR3 spans 13 residues. The CDR3 here is CASSVALSWEQFF. CDR3 DNA sequence: TGTGCCAGCAGTGTCGCCCTCTCGTGGGAGCAGTTCTTC. The variable domain in full, completed from reference TRBV28 and TRBJ2-1, reads DVKVTQSSRYLVKRTGEKVFLECVQDMDHENMFWYRQDPGLGLRLIYFSYDVKMKEKGDIPEGYSVSREKKERFSLILESASTNQTSMYLCASSVALSWEQFFGPGTRLTVL.

A remark on this clonotype: At one end the junction does not follow the germline gene, possibly because of a read error. The V gene is TRBV6-5, the J gene TRBJ2-5; weak D call: TRBD2 (7 bases). The DNA matches TRBJ2-7 better at its end, which makes the J call doubtful. CDR1 is MNHEY and CDR2 is SVGAGI in the germline V gene. CDR3 length equals 15 residues. CDR3 residues: CASSKGGLLSCEQYF. Written as DNA, the CDR3 is TGTGCCAGCTCTAAGGGGGGGCTCCTCTCCTGCGAGCAGTACTTC.

The rearrangement links TRBV20-1 to TRBJ2-7; D might be TRBD1 (5 bases). The CDR3 runs 13 residues. Germline assignment: CDR1 DFQATT and CDR2 SNEGSKA (reference sequence). The V gene lost 3 bases and the J gene lost 1 base, with 10 bases spanning the gap. CDR3 nucleotide sequence: TGCAGTGCTAGGGCAGGGTATTCCTACGAGCAGTACTTC. It translates to CSARAGYSYEQYF.

This clonotype appeared a few times. This chain connects TRBV12-3 or TRBV12-4 to TRBJ2-5, with no clear D. V was trimmed by 3 bases and J by 9 bases, leaving 17 bases between them. This CDR3 region has 14 residues. In DNA, the CDR3 is TGTGCCAGCAGTTTTGGCTACCCCACCCTGGCCCAGTACTTC. It translates to CASSFGYPTLAQYF.

This clonotype was seen a handful of times. V is TRBV5-1 and J is TRBJ2-1; 13 nucleotides line up with TRBD2. CDR1 and CDR2 from the germline V gene are SGHRS and YFSETQ. J gave up 8 bases and V 2 bases, and 7 bases lay outside the gene matches. The CDR3 extends over 16 amino acids. CDR3 sequence reads: CASSFALAGGRDEQFF. In nucleotides, the CDR3 is TGCGCCAGCAGCTTCGCACTAGCGGGAGGGAGGGATGAGCAGTTCTTC.

The J gene is TRBJ1-2, the V gene TRBV10-3; no reliable D call. The CDR3 consists of 13 residues. CDR1 is ENHRY and CDR2 is SYGVKD in the germline V gene. Trimming took 4 bases from V and 4 from J, leaving 10 bases between them. The CDR3 protein is CAISVGPGYGYTF. The CDR3 bases are TGTGCCATCAGTGTGGGCCCAGGCTATGGCTACACCTTC.

The CDR3 loop reads CSARDLFGDGTEAFF. For the CDR3, the DNA is TGCAGTGCTAGAGATTTGTTTGGAGATGGCACTGAAGCTTTCTTT. The V call is TRBV20-1, the J call TRBJ1-1; D not resolved. CDR3 length: 15 amino acids. Germline V CDR1 and CDR2: DFQATT, SNEGSKA (reference sequence). The V end was cut by 0 bases, the J end by 4 bases, with 15 bases between.

This clonotype was observed a handful of times. The chain carries TRBV6-6 and TRBJ2-1; no reliable D call. The V end lost 8 bases, the J end lost 0 bases, and 14 bases lay between the germline ends. This CDR3 region has 15 residues. Germline CDR1 reads MNHNY; CDR2 reads SVGAGI (reference sequence). CDR3 residues: CASALLSDSYNEQFF. In DNA, the CDR3 is TGTGCCAGCGCCTTACTTTCCGACTCCTACAATGAGCAGTTCTTC.

The chain is built from TRBV20-1 and TRBJ1-2; D might be TRBD1 (5 bases). The ends were cut back, 6 bases at V and 4 bases at J, with 18 bases in the middle. The CDR3 sequence is 14 residues long. Per the germline V gene, CDR1 is DFQATT and CDR2 is SNEGSKA (reference sequence). The CDR3 DNA reads as TGCAGTGCCGCCCTGGCCACAGGTTGCTATGGCTACACCTTC. It codes for CSAALATGCYGYTF.

This chain joins TRBV7-2 and TRBJ1-1, with 8 positions matching TRBD1. CDR3 length: 14 residues. The ends lost 2 bases at V and 8 bases at J; junction bases unmatched: 7. Germline loops: CDR1 SGHTA, CDR2 FQGNSA. The CDR3 reads CASSLRPGGFEAFF. The CDR3 region has the DNA TGTGCCAGCAGCTTACGGCCAGGGGGCTTCGAAGCTTTCTTT. Using reference TRBV7-2 and TRBJ1-1 for the parts outside the CDR3, the full variable domain is GAGVSQSPSNKVTEKGKDVELRCDPISGHTALYWYRQSLGQGLEFLIYFQGNSAPDKSGLPSDRFSAERTGGSVSTLTIQRTQQEDSAVYLCASSLRPGGFEAFFGQGTRLTVV.

Only a few counts were recorded for this clonotype. V usage is TRBV28 and J usage is TRBJ1-2, with 7 bases lining up with TRBD1. Germline V gives CDR1 MDHEN, CDR2 SYDVKM. This CDR3 spans 15 amino acids. The junction had 8 bases not matched to a gene; V was cut back by 3 bases and J by 4 bases. Written as DNA, the CDR3 is TGTGCCAGCAGTTTTGCGAGGGACAGTGGCTATGGCTACACCTTC. Its translation is CASSFARDSGYGYTF.

This clonotype was detected a few times. The genes are TRBV7-9 and TRBJ2-3; D may be TRBD1 (6 bases). The CDR3 loop spans 15 amino acids. Germline V lookup: CDR1 SEHNR, CDR2 FQNEAQ (reference sequence). Trimming shortened V by 5 bases and J by 3 bases, and 15 bases separated the two germline ends. The CDR3 DNA reads TGTGCCAGCAGCCGAGGACAGTCGCAGACAGATACGCAGTATTTT. Translation gives CASSRGQSQTDTQYF.